The 10 T cell receptor beta chains presented below share a single source sample, sequenced in a study of T cells in localized non-small cell lung cancer. TCRdb keeps only in-frame clones here, not all; method: immunoSEQ multiplex PCR. The repertoire holds about 52,000 clones, about three quarters seen once, with about 4.6% in the top ten. The starting material was PBMCs, obtained before any cancer treatment. Receptors originate from a woman aged 40 to 75 with stage II lung adenocarcinoma.

This chain connects TRBV29-1 to TRBJ1-1; no definite D call. Per the germline V gene, CDR1 is SQVTM and CDR2 is ANQGSEA. The CDR3 runs 13 residues. V was cut by 4 bases and J by 0 bases, with 9 bases left in between. The CDR3 DNA reads TGCAGCGTTGCGGAGACCATGAACACTGAAGCTTTCTTT. Translated, it gives CSVAETMNTEAFF.

The V call is TRBV7-8, the J call TRBJ2-2, with a possible D match to TRBD2 (7 bases). V was shortened by 8 bases and J by 5 bases, with 21 bases between the two germline ends. The CDR3 has 16 amino acids. Germline V lookup: CDR1 SGHVS, CDR2 FQNEAQ. The CDR3 reads CASSDKRGGYTGELFF. In DNA form, the CDR3 reads TGTGCCAGCTCCGATAAGAGGGGGGGCTATACCGGGGAGCTGTTTTTT.

The chain employs TRBV30 and TRBJ1-1; D is possibly TRBD1 (5 bases). CDR3 length: 13 residues. Trimming took off 2 bases at V and 11 bases at J, with 18 bases between the two ends. Germline lookup yields CDR1 GTSNPN and CDR2 SVGIG (reference sequence). The CDR3, as DNA: TGTGCCTGGAGTACCACGGAAGGGGCTGGGGCTTTCTTT. This gives the protein CAWSTTEGAGAFF.

This clone was found a few times. At the DNA level, this CDR3 is encoded by other sequences in the same sample as well. The V and J genes are TRBV19 and TRBJ1-4; D is uncertain. Per the germline V gene, CDR1 is LNHDA and CDR2 is SQIVND (reference sequence). This CDR3 is built from 15 residues. V was clipped by 1 base and J by 4 bases, with 10 bases between them. CDR3: CASSIGGRFNEKLFF. In DNA form, the CDR3 reads TGTGCCAGTAGTATAGGAGGCCGGTTTAATGAAAAACTGTTTTTT. Together with reference TRBV19 and TRBJ1-4, the CDR3 gives the full variable domain: DGGITQSPKYLFRKEGQNVTLSCEQNLNHDAMYWYRQDPGQGLRLIYYSQIVNDFQKGDIAEGYSVSREKKESFPLTVTSAQKNPTAFYLCASSIGGRFNEKLFFGSGTQLSVL.

This chain uses TRBV7-6 with TRBJ2-7, with a tentative D call TRBD1 (6 bases). Trimming stripped 3 bases from V and 3 bases from J, with 9 bases between. Per the germline V gene, CDR1 is SGHVS and CDR2 is FNYEAQ. The CDR3 spans 13 residues. The CDR3 sequence is CASSLGTIYEQYF. The CDR3 nucleotides are TGTGCCAGCAGCTTGGGGACAATCTACGAGCAGTACTTC.

The chain links TRBV19 to TRBJ2-1; D tentatively reads TRBD1 or TRBD2 (5 bases each). V lost 3 bases and J lost 8, with 8 bases in between. The CDR3 runs 12 residues. Germline assignment: CDR1 LNHDA and CDR2 SQIVND (reference sequence). This CDR3 is CASSILGDEQFF. In DNA form, the CDR3 reads TGTGCCAGTAGTATCTTGGGGGATGAGCAGTTCTTC.

This clone was detected once. The V call is TRBV9, the J call TRBJ2-1; tentative D call: TRBD1 (6 bases). The CDR3 length is 15 residues. Trimming removed 0 bases at V and 4 bases at J, with 11 bases between. Per the germline V gene, CDR1 is SGDLS and CDR2 is YYNGEE. CDR3 nucleotide sequence: TGTGCCAGCAGCGTAGGTGAAGGGGGTTACAATGAGCAGTTCTTC. This encodes CASSVGEGGYNEQFF. Looking up the rest from reference TRBV9 and TRBJ2-1 gives the full variable domain: DSGVTQTPKHLITATGQRVTLRCSPRSGDLSVYWYQQSLDQGLQFLIQYYNGEERAKGNILERFSAQQFPDLHSELNLSSLELGDSALYFCASSVGEGGYNEQFFGPGTRLTVL.

The V gene is TRBV14, the J gene TRBJ1-4, with unresolved D. There are 15 residues in the CDR3. Trimming removed 0 bases at V and 1 base at J, with 6 bases between. CDR1 and CDR2 from the germline V gene are SGHDN and FVKESK. The DNA of the CDR3 is TGTGCCAGCAGCCAAGATTGGGGAACTAATGAAAAACTGTTTTTT. Its protein product is CASSQDWGTNEKLFF.

This chain joins TRBV18 and TRBJ1-1, with D possibly TRBD1 on 6 matching bases. V lost 0 bases and J lost 6, with 14 bases in between. This CDR3 contains 15 residues. The V gene's germline CDR1 is KGHSH and CDR2 LQKENI. In nucleotides, the CDR3 is TGTGCCAGCTCACCACCATCGGTGGGGGGCGCTGAAGCTTTCTTT. It encodes CASSPPSVGGAEAFF.

V and J are TRBV19 and TRBJ2-1; possible D gene TRBD2, 6 bases. The CDR3 is made up of 17 amino acids. Trimming took off 1 base at V and 6 bases at J, with 19 bases between the two ends. Germline V gives CDR1 LNHDA, CDR2 SQIVND (reference sequence). CDR3 loop: CASSIGGTPRRGNEQFF. The DNA for the CDR3 is TGTGCCAGTAGTATAGGCGGGACTCCCCGTAGGGGCAATGAGCAGTTCTTC.